This T cell receptor (beta chain) was captured in a study of blood T cell repertoires in COVID-19. The CDR3 runs 12 residues. V lost 2 bases, J lost 3 bases, and 7 bases lay in between. Germline V gives CDR1 SQVTM, CDR2 ANQGSEA. Clones were read by immunoSEQ multiplex PCR, and TCRdb kept only the in-frame ones, dropping some. The sample consists of hundreds of thousands of clones, just under 90% of them appearing once. The chain couples TRBV29-1 to TRBJ2-5; no firm D call. This TCR was sampled from a woman in her forties or fifties who had recovered from COVID-19. Sequencing was performed on PBMCs or T cells enriched from blood (not recorded which). CDR3 DNA sequence: TGCAGCGTTGAACCGCAGGAAGAGACCCAGTACTTC. Its translation: CSVEPQEETQYF.